Listed here is a single T cell receptor (beta chain). The sample belongs to a study of OX40 agonist ivuxolimab in advanced cancers. The length of the CDR3 is 17 residues. V was pared by 0 bases and J by 2 bases, with 7 bases of the junction left unmatched. Germline CDR1 SGHRS, CDR2 YFSETQ. Method: immunoSEQ multiplex PCR; TCRdb's copy keeps in-frame clones and lacks some. The sample shows 55,000 or so clones, roughly 90% of them seen only once. J is TRBJ1-1 and V is TRBV5-1; TRBD1 aligns across 10 bases. This TCR was sampled from an adult with an advanced solid tumor such as melanoma, head and neck, liver or kidney cancer. Material: CD4+ or CD8+ T cells sorted from blood, obtained in a trial of the OX40 agonist ivuxolimab. CDR3 in amino acids: CASSLGWTGGGNTEAFF. In DNA, the CDR3 is TGCGCCAGCAGCTTGGGATGGACAGGGGGTGGAAACACTGAAGCTTTCTTT.